Below, 7 T cell receptor beta chains from the same sample are listed, as sequenced in a study of Graves' ophthalmopathy and Graves' hyperthyroidism. Amplified material comprised TCR beta CDR3 regions derived from RNA transcripts. First-round RT-PCR with HTBI primers preceded a second-round multiplex PCR. TCRdb re-called the multiplex PCR reads with MiXCR, one entry per CDR3 protein. The sample includes some 1.1 million distinct CDR3 sequences, roughly 35% seen only once; the top ten take more than 9.5%. The sequenced sample consisted of peripheral blood or thyroid tissue (not recorded which). These receptors originate from an adult man with Graves' hyperthyroidism.

This clonotype was counted many times. This sequence joins TRBV10-3 and TRBJ1-1, with 7 bases matching TRBD1. Germline CDR1 ENHRY, CDR2 SYGVKD. V was pared by 3 bases and J by 0 bases, with 10 bases of the junction left unmatched. The CDR3 extends over 17 amino acids. CDR3 amino acids: CAISDRQGGALNTEAFF. The CDR3 nucleotides read TGTGCCATCAGTGATCGACAGGGAGGCGCGCTGAACACTGAAGCTTTCTTT.

The chain has TRBV19 and TRBJ2-2, with D possibly matching TRBD1 (6 bases). Germline loops: CDR1 LNHDA, CDR2 SQIVND (reference sequence). V lost 6 bases and J 6 bases, leaving 11 bases between the germline ends. The CDR3 contains 13 residues. The CDR3 spells CASRNRVSGELFF. The CDR3 region has the DNA TGTGCCAGTAGAAACAGGGTGTCCGGGGAGCTGTTTTTT. The variable domain in full, completed from reference TRBV19 and TRBJ2-2, reads DGGITQSPKYLFRKEGQNVTLSCEQNLNHDAMYWYRQDPGQGLRLIYYSQIVNDFQKGDIAEGYSVSREKKESFPLTVTSAQKNPTAFYLCASRNRVSGELFFGEGSRLTVL.

To note about this clonotype: A much larger clone lies a single base off, so this may be a read error. The V call is TRBV14, the J call TRBJ1-2; D possibly corresponds to TRBD1 (5 bases). CDR3 length: 18 residues. The germline CDR1 and CDR2 sequences are SGHDN and FVKESK. V lost 1 base to trimming and J lost 5 bases, with 23 bases between them. The CDR3, as DNA: TGTGCCAGCAGCCAAGTGGAAGGAGGACAAACTATAGGGTATGGCTACACCTTC. Residues: CASSQVEGGQTIGYGYTF.

V usage is TRBV15 and J usage is TRBJ1-2; the match to TRBD1 covers 11 bases. The V gene end was trimmed by 0 bases and the J gene end by 4 bases; junction bases not matched to a gene: 7. In germline, CDR1 is LNHNV, CDR2 YYDKDF (reference sequence). This CDR3 spans 17 amino acids. CDR3 loop: CATSREGGQGAGYGYTF. Here the CDR3 DNA reads TGTGCCACCAGCAGAGAAGGAGGACAGGGGGCGGGCTATGGCTACACCTTC. Based on the CDR3 plus reference TRBV15 and TRBJ1-2, the full variable domain is DAMVIQNPRYQVTQFGKPVTLSCSQTLNHNVMYWYQQKSSQAPKLLFHYYDKDFNNEADTPDNFQSRRPNTSFCFLDIRSPGLGDTAMYLCATSREGGQGAGYGYTFGSGTRLTVV.

The chain carries TRBV5-6 and TRBJ1-1; tentatively, D is TRBD1 (6 bases). The V gene's germline CDR1 is SGHDT and CDR2 YYEEEE. This CDR3 spans 15 amino acids. Trimming left V 0 bases short and J 2 bases short, with 11 bases between. CDR3 sequence reads: CASSLAWTDNTEAFF. CDR3 nucleotides: TGTGCCAGCAGCTTGGCCTGGACAGACAACACTGAAGCTTTCTTT.

This chain links TRBV7-9 with TRBJ1-4, with 8 bases fitting TRBD1. CDR1 is SEHNR and CDR2 is FQNEAQ in the germline V gene (reference sequence). V trimming: 5 bases; J trimming: 7 bases; junction bases outside the gene matches: 9. The CDR3 consists of 15 residues. For the CDR3, the DNA is TGTGCCAGCAGCCAAGACAGGGGTGGAAGTGAAAAACTGTTTTTT. Translation: CASSQDRGGSEKLFF.

This clonotype was seen at least ten times. CDR3 in DNA: TGTGCCAGCAGCGTAGCTGTGGGAGCAAGCTCTGGGGCCAACGTCCTGACTTTC. It is translated as CASSVAVGASSGANVLTF. V and J are TRBV9 and TRBJ2-6; TRBD2 might be the D (5 bases). The V end lost 0 bases, the J end lost 0 bases, and 13 bases lay between the germline ends. Germline values: CDR1 SGDLS, CDR2 YYNGEE. CDR3 length: 18 amino acids.